The 18 T cell receptor beta chains below come from one sample, sequenced in a study of human CD8 memory T cell subsets. UMI-labeled 5' RACE produced the TCR beta libraries. TCRdb reprocessed the 5' RACE reads; each CDR3 protein has one entry and no DNA is given. This table holds about 10,000 distinct CDR3 sequences. The sequenced sample was CD8+ stem-like memory T cells (TSCM and TCM) sorted from PBMCs. This sample's subset: stem-like memory CD8 T cells (TSTEM), CCR7+ PD-1- TIGIT-. The receptor source for this set is a human donor in good health.

CDR3 region: CASSADLGGYEQYF. The chain joins TRBV4-2 to TRBJ2-7; TCRdb selects TRBD1, and the lack of DNA leaves this call unchecked. This CDR3 has 14 residues. Germline CDR1 and CDR2: LGHNA and YNFKEQ.

The V gene is TRBV6-2 or TRBV6-3, the J gene TRBJ2-7; TCRdb designates TRBD2, a call that cannot be tested without DNA. Germline lookup yields CDR1 MNHEY and CDR2 SVGEGT. This CDR3 is built from 15 residues. The CDR3 spells CASNRGLADPYEQYF.

The chain is built from TRBV4-3 and TRBJ2-7; TCRdb picks TRBD2, but there is no DNA to check that call. Germline V CDR1 and CDR2: LGHNA, YSLEER. This CDR3 region has 14 residues. CDR3 loop: CASSQDSTSYEQYF.

J is TRBJ2-7 and V is TRBV19; TCRdb selects TRBD1, and the lack of DNA leaves this call unchecked. From germline, CDR1 is LNHDA and CDR2 SQIVND (reference sequence). The CDR3 totals 15 residues. The CDR3: CASSLGETRSYEQYF.

This rearrangement joins TRBV9 to TRBJ2-3; TCRdb indicates TRBD2, and absent DNA this call remains unverified. This CDR3 is 15 amino acids long. Germline loops: CDR1 SGDLS, CDR2 YYNGEE. CDR3 loop: CASSVGSGSTDTQYF. The full variable domain, rest sourced from reference TRBV9 and TRBJ2-3, is DSGVTQTPKHLITATGQRVTLRCSPRSGDLSVYWYQQSLDQGLQFLIQYYNGEERAKGNILERFSAQQFPDLHSELNLSSLELGDSALYFCASSVGSGSTDTQYFGPGTRLTVL.

The V gene is TRBV7-8, the J gene TRBJ1-5; absent DNA, TCRdb's TRBD1 call cannot be checked. The germline V gene has CDR1 SGHVS and CDR2 FQNEAQ. This CDR3 region has 15 residues. The CDR3 here is CASSSYVGGNQPQHF.

V is TRBV7-2 and J is TRBJ2-7; the D call of TRBD2 rests on TCRdb alone, since no DNA is present to check it. CDR3 length: 14 amino acids. Germline V gene data show CDR1 as SGHTA and CDR2 as FQGNSA. CDR3 region: CASSYGTSGSEQYF. Looking up the rest from reference TRBV7-2 and TRBJ2-7 gives the full variable domain: GAGVSQSPSNKVTEKGKDVELRCDPISGHTALYWYRQSLGQGLEFLIYFQGNSAPDKSGLPSDRFSAERTGGSVSTLTIQRTQQEDSAVYLCASSYGTSGSEQYFGPGTRLTVT.

This clonotype is deemed medium-sized (0.01 to 0.1%) by its frequency. V and J are TRBV28 and TRBJ1-6; TCRdb designates TRBD1, a call that cannot be tested without DNA. Germline V gene lookup returns CDR1 MDHEN and CDR2 SYDVKM. CDR3 length: 14 amino acids. The CDR3 is CASSFRDRNSPLHF. Complete variable domain (other parts from reference TRBV28 and TRBJ1-6): DVKVTQSSRYLVKRTGEKVFLECVQDMDHENMFWYRQDPGLGLRLIYFSYDVKMKEKGDIPEGYSVSREKKERFSLILESASTNQTSMYLCASSFRDRNSPLHFGNGTRLTVT.

The chain couples TRBV7-9 to TRBJ2-7; TCRdb indicates TRBD2, and absent DNA this call remains unverified. In germline, CDR1 is SEHNR, CDR2 FQNEAQ (reference sequence). The CDR3 has 15 residues. CDR3 amino acids: CASSLGRGPLAEQYF.

V usage is TRBV5-4 and J usage is TRBJ2-7; the D call of TRBD1 rests on TCRdb alone, since no DNA is present to check it. The CDR3 totals 15 residues. From germline, CDR1 is SGHNT and CDR2 YYREEE (reference sequence). The CDR3 here is CASSLSETGVAEQYF. Supplemented by reference TRBV5-4 and TRBJ2-7, the full variable domain reads ETGVTQSPTHLIKTRGQQVTLRCSSQSGHNTVSWYQQALGQGPQFIFQYYREEENGRGNFPPRFSGLQFPNYSSELNVNALELDDSALYLCASSLSETGVAEQYFGPGTRLTVT.

The V call is TRBV15, the J call TRBJ2-2; TCRdb's assignment of TRBD1 cannot be checked, as there is no DNA. The V gene's germline CDR1 is LNHNV and CDR2 YYDKDF (reference sequence). CDR3 length equals 14 residues. The CDR3 loop reads CATSKGTAAGELFF.

The chain recombines TRBV12-3 or TRBV12-4 with TRBJ1-1; no DNA is available, so the TRBD1 call from TCRdb remains unchecked. This CDR3 has 13 residues. The CDR3 region is CASSQGYLTEAFF.

This chain uses TRBV7-9 with TRBJ2-2. Per germline, CDR1 SEHNR and CDR2 FQNEAQ (reference sequence). There are 14 residues in the CDR3. This CDR3 is CASSRPDAAMELFF.

V is TRBV5-4 and J is TRBJ2-1; TCRdb's assignment of TRBD2 cannot be checked, as there is no DNA. The CDR3 extends over 13 amino acids. The germline V gene has CDR1 SGHNT and CDR2 YYREEE (reference sequence). The CDR3 sequence is CASSSGTSGEEFF.

This clonotype ranks as medium-sized in terms of frequency. The V gene is TRBV20-1, the J gene TRBJ1-2. The CDR3 runs 16 residues. CDR1 DFQATT and CDR2 SNEGSKA come from the germline V gene (reference sequence). CDR3 sequence: CSARDLEKQIIHGYTF.

By frequency, this clonotype is medium-sized (0.01 to 0.1%). This rearrangement joins TRBV7-8 to TRBJ2-1. Germline values: CDR1 SGHVS, CDR2 FQNEAQ. The CDR3 spans 15 residues. The CDR3 reads CASSPYTSSYNEQFF.

Measured by frequency, this clonotype is medium-sized. This rearrangement joins TRBV27 to TRBJ1-2; TCRdb returns TRBD1, unconfirmable since there is no DNA. CDR3 size: 12 residues. The V gene's germline CDR1 is MNHEY and CDR2 SMNVEV (reference sequence). This chain's CDR3 is CASRAGGHGYTF.

The chain links TRBV6-5 to TRBJ2-1; TCRdb's D gene call, TRBD2, goes unchecked for lack of DNA. The CDR3 has 15 residues. The germline V gene has CDR1 MNHEY and CDR2 SVGAGI. The CDR3: CASQSVAGLVNEQFF.